This T cell receptor beta chain was retrieved from a study of blood T cell repertoires in COVID-19 (dated by TCRdb to about 2020). About the investigation overall: The collaborator samples originated in the United States, Italy and Spain and spanned the acute and convalescent phases of COVID-19. The repertoires were released in a freely available public database intended as a resource for research on the immune response to SARS-CoV-2. The dataset comprised deeply sampled blood TCRbeta repertoires from subjects exposed to, actively infected with, or recovered from COVID-19. The material from the prospective study consisted of cDNA or gDNA derived from T cells, B-cell-depleted T cells, or PBMCs. HLA class I and class II types, where available, came from metadata supplied by the sample provider rather than from assay-based typing. The sample metadata nearly always contained a de-identified subject ID, COVID-19 status, age in years and sex. The samples were drawn from two sources: the first 160 participants of the ongoing ImmuneRACE study, and 1,000 to 1,500 subjects contributed by 6 global collaborators.

Each collaborating institution followed its own protocols to collect whole blood in K2EDTA tubes. Collaborator samples were shipped for TCRbeta analysis as frozen whole blood, isolated PBMCs, or DNA extracted from either sample type. The immunoSEQ Assay, a bias-controlled multiplex PCR, was used to amplify TCRbeta CDR3 regions from genomic DNA. The authors processed their data as follows. Nucleated cell counts per sample were estimated from amplification of reference gene primers within the assay. To quantify the absolute abundance of each unique TCRbeta CDR3 rearrangement, sequence reads were collapsed and filtered. For each sample, productive Simpson clonality was calculated as the square root of Simpson's diversity index across productive rearrangements. Here the immuneACCESS table is served through TCRdb, limited to in-frame sequences with V and J called. Missing clones are a known gap in these copies; in checked studies unresolved V genes cover under half, and the rest lacks a known reason. V and J calls plus clone size are reproduced from that table; the DNA served to infer D and trimming. Counted in this sample were some 120,000 clones; 70% to 90% of them appeared once. The top ten constitute 1.5% to 1.7% of the sample.

As for this clone: It lacks a known antigen. Base qualities are not recorded, but no much larger clone differs from it by a single base.

The paper's findings and limits, for the study overall: How much clinical and demographic metadata was included differed by source and by participant, and the metadata was provided uncurated.

V lost 3 bases and J lost 6 bases; the stretch between them is 17 bases long. The CDR3 runs 16 amino acids, cysteine and phenylalanine included. Only the CDR3 portion is preserved as DNA: 48 bases, with reading frame beginning at the first base. The germline V gene yields MDHEN for CDR1 and SYDVKM for CDR2. The TCR was taken from a human donor in a cohort sampled during active COVID-19. The chain links TRBV28 with TRBJ2-2; the D segment could be TRBD1, given 6 matching bases. Sequencing used peripheral blood. The CDR3 region has the sequence CASSFPTGLGPGELFF. In nucleotide form, the sequence is TGTGCCAGCAGTTTCCCTACAGGGTTAGGTCCCGGGGAGCTGTTTTTT.